What follows are 18 T cell receptor beta chains derived from one specimen sequenced in a study of CD8 T cells in ankylosing spondylitis. No antigen has been assigned to these receptors. MiXCR was run by TCRdb on the 5' RACE reads, yielding one entry per CDR3 protein. Of more than 600,000 distinct CDR3 sequences in the sample, roughly 19% were seen once. Study findings and constraints: A TCR beta motif of about 8 highly homologous variants appeared characteristic of ankylosing spondylitis blood.

Sequencing was done on a sample of blood, either unsorted or a sorted T cell fraction (not recorded which). The receptors stem from a male donor with ankylosing spondylitis.

This clonotype was observed a handful of times. The chain joins TRBV7-9 to TRBJ1-1, with TRBD1 matching 7 bases. CDR3 length equals 15 residues. The V gene end was trimmed by 4 bases and the J gene end by 3 bases; junction bases not matched to a gene: 8. The germline V gene has CDR1 SEHNR and CDR2 FQNEAQ (reference sequence). This CDR3 is CASSSGRGLDTEAFF. CDR3 coding DNA: TGTGCCAGCAGCTCGGGGAGGGGGCTTGACACTGAAGCTTTCTTT.

The chain is built from TRBV24-1 and TRBJ2-1; 8 bases map to TRBD1. From germline, CDR1 is KGHDR and CDR2 SFDVKD. After removal of 2 bases from V and 8 bases from J, the junction contained 10 bases not matched to a gene. The CDR3 extends over 16 amino acids. The CDR3 spells CATSDSRQGLRDEQFF. Written as DNA, the CDR3 is TGTGCCACCAGTGATTCCAGACAGGGGTTACGCGATGAGCAGTTCTTC.

The chain carries TRBV4-1 and TRBJ1-1; D unclear. CDR1 MGHRA and CDR2 YSYEKL come from the germline V gene. V shed 0 bases and J shed 1 base, with 9 bases lying between them. This CDR3 has 15 residues. In nucleotides, the CDR3 is TGCGCCAGCAGCCAAGAGGCGCGTCCGAACACTGAAGCTTTCTTT. Translating it yields CASSQEARPNTEAFF.

The chain has TRBV5-1 and TRBJ2-5; weak D call: TRBD1 (6 bases). The CDR3 loop spans 15 amino acids. From germline, CDR1 is SGHRS and CDR2 YFSETQ. Deletions cut 4 bases from V and 4 bases from J, with 17 bases between. In DNA, the CDR3 is TGCGCCAGCAGCGTGCAGGGGCAGGGTGGAGAGACCCAGTACTTC. As protein: CASSVQGQGGETQYF.

This clonotype was found a few times. The CDR3 DNA sequence: TGTGCCATCAGTGAGGGGGGGGCCGGGGATACGCAGTATTTT. This translates into CAISEGGAGDTQYF. The gene calls are TRBV10-3 and TRBJ2-3; maybe TRBD2 (7 bases). V dropped 2 bases and J dropped 6 bases, with 12 bases sitting between them. CDR3 length equals 14 residues. The germline V gene has CDR1 ENHRY and CDR2 SYGVKD.

This clonotype was detected a few times. The chain is built from TRBV4-3 and TRBJ2-2; D is undetermined. CDR1 LGHNA and CDR2 YSLEER come from the germline V gene. The germline V and J ends were trimmed by 6 bases and 4 bases, with 15 bases remaining between them. CDR3 length: 15 amino acids. CDR3 sequence: CASSPEVAVTGELFF. The CDR3 DNA reads TGCGCCAGCAGTCCTGAGGTGGCCGTCACCGGGGAGCTGTTTTTT.

The chain combines TRBV3-1 with TRBJ2-7; possibly TRBD1 for D (5 bases). The germline V gene has CDR1 LGHDT and CDR2 YNNKEL (reference sequence). Trimming took 5 bases from V and 2 from J, leaving 22 bases between them. This CDR3 has 17 amino acids. The chain's CDR3 is CASSAVLNVPGTYEQYF. CDR3 sequence (DNA): TGTGCCAGCAGCGCAGTACTCAATGTCCCAGGGACCTACGAGCAGTACTTC.

The J gene is TRBJ2-3, the V gene TRBV20-1; D tentatively fits TRBD1 or TRBD2 (5 bases each). Germline-derived CDR1 and CDR2 are DFQATT and SNEGSKA (reference sequence). V was shortened by 0 bases and J by 0 bases, with 16 bases between the two germline ends. The CDR3 runs to 17 residues. CDR3 amino acids: CSAREIGTHPSTDTQYF. The CDR3 nucleotides read TGCAGTGCTAGAGAAATAGGGACCCACCCTAGCACAGATACGCAGTATTTT.

V and J are TRBV7-2 and TRBJ2-3; D is uncertain. Trimming took 5 bases from V and 1 from J, leaving 13 bases between them. The CDR3 is 15 residues long. Germline V gives CDR1 SGHTA, CDR2 FQGNSA. The CDR3 here is CASSPDRSGTDTQYF. CDR3 nucleotide sequence: TGTGCCAGCAGCCCTGACCGTTCTGGCACAGATACGCAGTATTTT.

This sequence joins TRBV18 and TRBJ2-1; 10 bases map to TRBD1. Germline V gene data show CDR1 as KGHSH and CDR2 as LQKENI. V was clipped by 1 base and J by 5 bases; unmatched bases: 5. This CDR3 has 16 residues. The CDR3 nucleotides read TGTGCCAGCTCACCACGTTTAGGGACAGGGGACAATGAGCAGTTCTTC. This encodes CASSPRLGTGDNEQFF. The whole variable domain, filled in from reference TRBV18 and TRBJ2-1, reads NAGVMQNPRHLVRRRGQEARLRCSPMKGHSHVYWYRQLPEEGLKFMVYLQKENIIDESGMPKERFSAEFPKEGPSILRIQQVVRGDSAAYFCASSPRLGTGDNEQFFGPGTRLTVL.

This clonotype was seen a handful of times. The gene calls are TRBV7-2 and TRBJ2-3, with D tentatively TRBD1 (6 bases). The CDR3 runs 15 residues. Germline-derived CDR1 and CDR2 are SGHTA and FQGNSA. V lost 1 base, J lost 3 bases, and 11 bases lay in between. In DNA, the CDR3 is TGTGCCAGCAGCTTAGACTTCCAGGGGACAGATACGCAGTATTTT. This translates into CASSLDFQGTDTQYF.

The chain has TRBV7-2 and TRBJ2-2; D remains unclear. CDR3 size: 14 residues. V was shortened by 2 bases and J by 7 bases, with 11 bases between the two germline ends. In germline, CDR1 is SGHTA, CDR2 FQGNSA. CDR3 sequence: CASSLNTALGELFF. CDR3 DNA: TGTGCCAGCAGCTTAAATACGGCCCTCGGGGAGCTGTTTTTT.

This clonotype was counted only a few times. The CDR3 DNA reads TGTGCCAGCACCACGGGCCTCTTGAGGGCTGAAGCTTTCTTT. Amino acid sequence: CASTTGLLRAEAFF. This rearrangement joins TRBV6-1 to TRBJ1-1, with no clear D. The V end lost 7 bases, the J end lost 6 bases, and 18 bases lay between the germline ends. CDR3 length: 14 residues. Per germline, CDR1 MNHNS and CDR2 SASEGT.

The chain uses TRBV11-1 and TRBJ2-7; 11 bases map to TRBD2. This CDR3 comprises 14 residues. CDR1 is SGHAT and CDR2 is FQDESV in the germline V gene (reference sequence). The V gene end was trimmed by 5 bases and the J gene end by 3 bases; junction bases not matched to a gene: 3. The CDR3 coding sequence is TGTGCCAGCAGCAGGGGACTAGCGGACTACGAGCAGTACTTC. Its protein product is CASSRGLADYEQYF.

This clonotype was detected only a few times. The J gene is TRBJ1-4, the V gene TRBV7-9, with D maybe TRBD1 (6 bases). Germline V gene data show CDR1 as SEHNR and CDR2 as FQNEAQ (reference sequence). CDR3 length: 16 residues. V lost 3 bases and J lost 8, with 19 bases in between. The CDR3 is CASSFIDPSGGEKLFF. Written as DNA, the CDR3 is TGTGCCAGCAGCTTTATTGACCCTTCGGGGGGCGAAAAACTGTTTTTT.

This clonotype was recorded a few times. V and J are TRBV7-7 and TRBJ2-1; D is unresolved. This CDR3 has 13 residues. Germline assignment: CDR1 SSHAT and CDR2 FNYEAQ (reference sequence). V lost 2 bases to trimming and J lost 6 bases, with 8 bases between them. CDR3 DNA sequence: TGTGCCAGCAGCTTAAGCCCCACCAATGAGCAGTTCTTC. Its translation: CASSLSPTNEQFF.

In DNA form, the CDR3 reads TGCGCCAGCAGCCCGGACAATTCAGATACGCAGTATTTT. Its protein is CASSPDNSDTQYF. The rearrangement joins TRBV5-1 to TRBJ2-3; possible D gene TRBD1, 5 bases. Germline assignment: CDR1 SGHRS and CDR2 YFSETQ. V lost 4 bases to trimming and J lost 4 bases, with 10 bases between them. This CDR3 is 13 amino acids long.

As to this clonotype: A much larger clone sits a single nucleotide away, making a read error possible. This sequence joins TRBV20-1 and TRBJ2-3; 11 positions agree with TRBD2. The CDR3 has 17 residues. Germline lookup yields CDR1 DFQATT and CDR2 SNEGSKA (reference sequence). V trimming: 1 base; J trimming: 2 bases; junction bases outside the gene matches: 8. The CDR3 reads CSARAFSGRDLTDTQYF. CDR3 coding DNA: TGCAGTGCTAGAGCCTTTAGCGGGAGGGATCTCACAGATACGCAGTATTTT.